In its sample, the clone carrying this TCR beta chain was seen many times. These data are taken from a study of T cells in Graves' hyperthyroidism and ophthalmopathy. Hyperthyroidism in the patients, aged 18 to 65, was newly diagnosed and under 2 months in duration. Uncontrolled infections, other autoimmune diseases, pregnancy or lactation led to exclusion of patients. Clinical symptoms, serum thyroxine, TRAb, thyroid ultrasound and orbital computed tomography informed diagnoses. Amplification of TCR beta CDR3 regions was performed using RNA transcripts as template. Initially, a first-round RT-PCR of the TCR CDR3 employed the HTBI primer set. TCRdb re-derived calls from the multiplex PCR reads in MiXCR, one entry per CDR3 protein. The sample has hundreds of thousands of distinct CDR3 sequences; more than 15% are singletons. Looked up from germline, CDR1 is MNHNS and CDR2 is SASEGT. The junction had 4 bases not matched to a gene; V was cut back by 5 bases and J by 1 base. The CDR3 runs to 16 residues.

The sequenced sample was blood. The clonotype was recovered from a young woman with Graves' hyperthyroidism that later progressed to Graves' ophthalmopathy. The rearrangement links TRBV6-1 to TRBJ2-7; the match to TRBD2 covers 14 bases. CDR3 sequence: CASSFGTSGSSYEQYF. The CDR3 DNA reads TGTGCCAGCAGTTTCGGGACTAGCGGGAGTTCCTACGAGCAGTACTTC.